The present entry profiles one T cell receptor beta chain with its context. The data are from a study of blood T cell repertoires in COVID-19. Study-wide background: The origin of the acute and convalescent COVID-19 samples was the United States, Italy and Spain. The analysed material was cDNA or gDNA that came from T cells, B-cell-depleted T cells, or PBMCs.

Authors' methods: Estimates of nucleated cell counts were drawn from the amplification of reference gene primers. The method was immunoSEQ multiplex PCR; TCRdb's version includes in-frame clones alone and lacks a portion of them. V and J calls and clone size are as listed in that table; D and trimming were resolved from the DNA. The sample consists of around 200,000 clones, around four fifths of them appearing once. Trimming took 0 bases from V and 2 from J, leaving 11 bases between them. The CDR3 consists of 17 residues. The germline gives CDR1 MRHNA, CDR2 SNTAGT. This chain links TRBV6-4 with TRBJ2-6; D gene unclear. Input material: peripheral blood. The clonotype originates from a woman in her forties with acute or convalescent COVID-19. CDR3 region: CASSDSVSVAGANVLTF. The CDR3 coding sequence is TGTGCCAGCAGTGACTCCGTTTCGGTTGCTGGGGCCAACGTCCTGACTTTC.